This passage covers 6 T cell receptor beta chains from one sample sequenced in a study of CD8 T cells in Susac syndrome (dated by TCRdb to the late 2010s). Libraries were constructed by the immunoSEQ multiplex PCR assay. RNA was extracted using the RNeasy kit, and roughly 0.5 to 1 microgram was reverse transcribed with random hexamers. The raw public reads went through TCRdb reprocessing: fastp at Q25, MiXCR clone calling, in-frame beta chains kept. One record per CDR3 amino acid sequence lists the most common genes and DNA. The sample table contains 180,000 or so distinct CDR3 sequences; only one count was recorded for approximately 96% of them. The biggest ten clones account for over 0.12% of the sample. Sequences were obtained from CD4+ T cells from PBMCs. These receptors all stem from a human donor in good health.

J is TRBJ1-6 and V is TRBV6-2 or TRBV6-3, with TRBD1 as a possible D gene (6 bases). This CDR3 comprises 14 residues. Per germline, CDR1 MNHEY and CDR2 SVGEGT. The V end lost 6 bases, the J end lost 5 bases, and 11 bases lay between the germline ends. The chain's CDR3 is CASSHGQHNSPLHF. The CDR3 DNA is TGTGCCAGCAGCCACGGACAGCATAATTCACCCCTCCACTTT.

This chain connects TRBV20-1 to TRBJ2-1, with 7 bases fitting TRBD2. This CDR3 comprises 11 residues. From germline, CDR1 is DFQATT and CDR2 SNEGSKA (reference sequence). The trim removed 5 bases at V and 8 bases at J, leaving 3 bases unmatched. CDR3 sequence reads: CSADREDEQFF. The CDR3 DNA sequence: TGCAGTGCTGACCGGGAGGATGAGCAGTTCTTC.

This chain joins TRBV9 and TRBJ1-6, with D perhaps TRBD1 (6 bases). Trimming removed 0 bases from V and 7 bases from J, with 14 bases in between. Germline V CDR1 and CDR2: SGDLS, YYNGEE. CDR3 size: 16 residues. CDR3 protein: CASSVGEGGRNSPLHF. The CDR3 DNA reads as TGTGCCAGCAGCGTAGGAGAGGGGGGACGAAATTCACCCCTCCACTTT.

This clonotype was picked up one time. The chain uses TRBV18 and TRBJ1-2; TRBD1 is a possible D gene (6 bases). CDR3 size: 13 residues. Germline V CDR1 and CDR2: KGHSH, LQKENI. Deletions cut 4 bases from V and 10 bases from J, with 16 bases between. This CDR3 is CASSHEDSGVYTF. Written as DNA, the CDR3 is TGTGCCAGCTCACACGAGGACAGCGGAGTCTACACCTTC.

The genes are TRBV25-1 and TRBJ1-1; D uncertain. The CDR3 runs to 11 residues. V was cut by 8 bases and J by 9 bases, with 13 bases left in between. Germline V gene sequence: CDR1 MGHDK, CDR2 SYGVNS. CDR3 region: CASGRLRQAFF. For the CDR3, the DNA is TGTGCCAGCGGACGTCTAAGGCAAGCTTTCTTT.

The CDR3 DNA reads TGCAGTGCTAGGGCAGGACCTAGCAATCAGCCCCAGCATTTT. It encodes CSARAGPSNQPQHF. This rearrangement joins TRBV20-1 to TRBJ1-5; no clear D. The CDR3 is 14 amino acids. Trimming stripped 3 bases from V and 0 bases from J, with 9 bases between. Germline V gene lookup returns CDR1 DFQATT and CDR2 SNEGSKA (reference sequence).